The 17 T cell receptor beta chains below all came from one sample that was sequenced in a study of early T cells in non-severe SARS-CoV-2 infection (dated by TCRdb to about 2021). The library was made by 5' RACE. These reads were obtained on a NextSeq 500. TCRdb trimmed the raw reads at Q25, called clones with MiXCR and kept productive beta chains. Entries are consolidated by CDR3 protein sequence, retaining the most common genes and DNA. For this sample the table gives approximately 56,000 distinct CDR3 sequences, of which roughly 11% were detected only once. The ten largest clones capture roughly 13% of the sample. The source material was whole blood. These receptors all come from an adult who was a healthcare worker with PCR-confirmed SARS-CoV-2 infection or an uninfected control (not recorded which).

This clonotype appeared a few times. The V and J genes are TRBV4-1 and TRBJ2-7; 10 bases align to TRBD2. The V gene's germline CDR1 is MGHRA and CDR2 YSYEKL. The CDR3 covers 15 residues. V lost 1 base to trimming and J lost 6 bases; unmatched junction nucleotides: 6. CDR3 residues: CASSQVSGGAGEQYF. For the CDR3, the DNA is TGCGCCAGCAGCCAAGTAAGCGGGGGGGCCGGCGAGCAGTACTTC.

This clonotype has ten or more counts. The chain has TRBV7-9 and TRBJ2-3; no clear D gene. Germline V gene sequence: CDR1 SEHNR, CDR2 FQNEAQ (reference sequence). Trimming shortened V by 0 bases and J by 3 bases, and 7 bases separated the two germline ends. The length of the CDR3 is 14 residues. The CDR3 DNA reads as TGTGCCAGCAGCTTAGCGTTGGCGACAGATACGCAGTATTTT. Encoded protein: CASSLALATDTQYF.

This clonotype was observed at least ten times. The chain recombines TRBV7-2 with TRBJ2-3; D gene ambiguous. Germline V gene sequence: CDR1 SGHTA, CDR2 FQGNSA. This CDR3 region has 14 residues. V was cut by 1 base and J by 4 bases, with 9 bases left in between. The CDR3 DNA is TGTGCCAGCAGCTTAGGTAGCTCGGCAGATACGCAGTATTTT. It specifies CASSLGSSADTQYF.

Only one count was recorded for this clonotype. The rearrangement uses TRBV5-6 and TRBJ2-3; TRBD2 is a possible D gene (5 bases). In germline, CDR1 is SGHDT, CDR2 YYEEEE. The CDR3 loop spans 18 amino acids. Trimming removed 4 bases at V and 0 bases at J, with 21 bases between. CDR3 DNA sequence: TGTGCCAGCAGCCGTGGGAGAGGTTCGTTTTCTAGCACAGATACGCAGTATTTT. Its translation: CASSRGRGSFSSTDTQYF.

Remarks on this clonotype: A read error is possible here, since a much larger clone lies one base away. V is TRBV12-3 or TRBV12-4 and J is TRBJ2-1, with no clear D. V dropped 6 bases and J dropped 8 bases, with 23 bases sitting between them. There are 16 residues in the CDR3. The CDR3 here is CASSLVGGHVFDEQFF. CDR3 sequence (DNA): TGTGCCAGCAGCTTGGTGGGCGGTCACGTTTTCGATGAGCAGTTCTTC.

This clonotype occurred a few times. The rearrangement links TRBV29-1 to TRBJ2-1, with 14 bases lining up with TRBD2. Germline values: CDR1 SQVTM, CDR2 ANQGSEA. The CDR3 extends over 15 amino acids. V dropped 5 bases and J dropped 4; count of bases not matched to a gene: 4. This chain's CDR3 is CSVWGLAGEYNEQFF. The CDR3 DNA follows: TGCAGCGTTTGGGGACTAGCGGGAGAATACAATGAGCAGTTCTTC.

This clonotype was observed a few times. The genes are TRBV4-3 and TRBJ2-1; 9 bases line up with TRBD2. Germline V gives CDR1 LGHNA, CDR2 YSLEER. J lost 12 bases, V lost 3 bases, and 3 bases had no gene match. The CDR3 length is 12 residues. CDR3 protein: CASSQGAGGQFF. The CDR3 DNA is TGCGCCAGCAGCCAGGGAGCGGGAGGGCAGTTCTTC.

V and J are TRBV7-2 and TRBJ2-7; 10 positions match TRBD1. The V segment lost 4 bases and the J segment 3 bases; nucleotides outside the gene matches: 3. Germline CDR1 SGHTA, CDR2 FQGNSA. CDR3 length: 14 amino acids. The CDR3 DNA reads as TGTGCCAGCAGCTCGGACAGGGGGGACTACGAGCAGTACTTC. It is translated as CASSSDRGDYEQYF.

This clonotype was detected many times. V and J are TRBV12-3 or TRBV12-4 and TRBJ2-3; possible D gene TRBD2, 6 bases. The CDR3 consists of 14 residues. V lost 5 bases, J lost 0 bases, and 9 bases lay in between. The CDR3: CASSPGTSTDTQYF. The CDR3 nucleotides read TGTGCCAGCAGTCCAGGGACTAGCACAGATACGCAGTATTTT.

This clonotype was detected only a few times. This sequence joins TRBV2 and TRBJ2-7; TRBD1 matches at 8 bases. V lost 5 bases and J lost 7; bases outside the gene matches: 10. CDR3 length: 14 residues. Looked up from germline, CDR1 is SNHLY and CDR2 is FYNNEI. CDR3 coding DNA: TGTGCCAGCAGTTCGGACAGGGTATCAGAAGAGCAGTACTTC. This codes for CASSSDRVSEEQYF.

This clonotype was detected ten times or more. The V call is TRBV6-2 or TRBV6-3, the J call TRBJ1-2; 7 bases align to TRBD1. The CDR3 length is 15 residues. Germline V gene sequence: CDR1 MNHEY, CDR2 SVGEGT. The J segment lost 3 bases and the V segment lost 7 bases, leaving 11 bases of the junction unmatched. This chain's CDR3 is CASTLLDRPHYGYTF. The CDR3 bases are TGTGCCAGCACCCTCTTGGACAGGCCCCACTATGGCTACACCTTC.

The V call is TRBV11-2, the J call TRBJ2-7; a weak D match, TRBD1 (7 bases). The germline V gene encodes CDR1 SGHAT and CDR2 FQNNGV. Trimming cost V 1 base and J 9 bases, with 22 bases left between them. CDR3 length: 16 residues. The CDR3 DNA reads as TGTGCCAGCAGCTTAGTGCGGGACAGCCCCTGGGCCGGGCAGTACTTC. It encodes CASSLVRDSPWAGQYF.

The rearrangement uses TRBV28 and TRBJ2-3; D uncertain. CDR3 size: 12 residues. The germline V gene encodes CDR1 MDHEN and CDR2 SYDVKM. The CDR3 region is CAIRDGTDTQYF. The CDR3 DNA reads as TGTGCGATAAGGGATGGGACAGATACGCAGTATTTT.

This clonotype was seen only a few times. The chain couples TRBV7-9 to TRBJ1-1; the D is unclear. Trimming took 5 bases from V and 7 from J, leaving 11 bases between them. The CDR3 loop spans 12 amino acids. Per germline, CDR1 SEHNR and CDR2 FQNEAQ (reference sequence). The CDR3 coding sequence is TGTGCCAGCAGCCTCGGGATCCTTGAAGCTTTCTTT. Encoded protein: CASSLGILEAFF.

This clonotype was seen ten or more times. The CDR3 DNA reads as TGTGCCAGCAGTTTATCAACTAGCGGGGGAGAGACCCAGTACTTC. This codes for CASSLSTSGGETQYF. V is TRBV12-3 or TRBV12-4 and J is TRBJ2-5, with TRBD2 matching over 11 bases. J was trimmed by 4 bases and V by 2 bases; bases with no gene match: 3. The CDR3 contains 15 residues.

This clonotype was counted a few times. The chain combines TRBV25-1 with TRBJ2-7; D might be TRBD2 (6 bases). The ends were cut back, 2 bases at V and 6 bases at J, with 8 bases in the middle. Germline values: CDR1 MGHDK, CDR2 SYGVNS. The CDR3 has 12 residues. The CDR3 here is CASSERGTEQYF. CDR3 DNA sequence: TGTGCCAGCAGTGAACGGGGGACCGAGCAGTACTTC.

Ten or more counts support this clonotype. V usage is TRBV7-3 and J usage is TRBJ2-1; D not resolved. The germline V gene encodes CDR1 SGHTA and CDR2 FQGTGA. Trimming stripped 4 bases from V and 8 bases from J, with 9 bases between. The CDR3 extends over 12 amino acids. The CDR3 here is CASSSVGDEQFF. CDR3 nucleotide sequence: TGTGCCAGCAGCTCGGTGGGTGATGAGCAGTTCTTC. Full variable domain (rest looked up from reference TRBV7-3 and TRBJ2-1): GAGVSQTPSNKVTEKGKYVELRCDPISGHTALYWYRQSLGQGPEFLIYFQGTGAADDSGLPNDRFFAVRPEGSVSTLKIQRTERGDSAVYLCASSSVGDEQFFGPGTRLTVL.